The 31 T cell receptor beta chains listed next were all sequenced from one sample in a study of identical twins' blood T cells. In TCRdb, the 5' RACE reads were re-called with MiXCR into one record per CDR3 protein. Of roughly 380,000 distinct CDR3 sequences listed, 28% are singletons. The source material was PBMCs. The receptors shown here come from a woman aged 18-55 years in good health.

The chain combines TRBV12-3 or TRBV12-4 with TRBJ1-1; tentatively, D is TRBD1 (6 bases). The CDR3 consists of 14 residues. With 4 bases removed from V and 3 bases from J, the gap between germline ends came to 12 bases. CDR3 nucleotide sequence: TGTGCCAGCAGTTGGCAGGGGCCCCACACTGAAGCTTTCTTT. Its protein product is CASSWQGPHTEAFF.

The V call is TRBV27, the J call TRBJ1-5; possibly TRBD1 for D (5 bases). V was trimmed by 4 bases and J by 3 bases, leaving 16 bases between them. The CDR3 has 16 residues. Germline values: CDR1 MNHEY, CDR2 SMNVEV (reference sequence). CDR3 sequence: CASSSKAGSLNQPQHF. The CDR3 nucleotides read TGTGCCAGCAGTTCAAAGGCAGGGAGCCTCAATCAGCCCCAGCATTTT.

The chain joins TRBV20-1 to TRBJ1-5; D is uncertain. V dropped 4 bases and J dropped 3 bases, with 13 bases sitting between them. The CDR3 loop spans 14 amino acids. Germline assignment: CDR1 DFQATT and CDR2 SNEGSKA (reference sequence). The CDR3 loop is CSAIRGRLNQPQHF. CDR3 DNA sequence: TGCAGTGCTATACGAGGCCGCCTCAATCAGCCCCAGCATTTT.

V gene TRBV4-1 combines with J gene TRBJ2-3; D ambiguous. The CDR3 is 16 amino acids. Trimming stripped 1 base from V and 2 bases from J, with 13 bases between. Germline values: CDR1 MGHRA, CDR2 YSYEKL. The CDR3 reads CASSQVGVDFTDTQYF. The DNA of the CDR3 is TGCGCCAGCAGCCAAGTTGGGGTAGACTTCACAGATACGCAGTATTTT.

This clonotype showed up many times. This rearrangement joins TRBV19 to TRBJ1-1; D might be TRBD1 (5 bases). The V end was cut by 4 bases, the J end by 0 bases, with 9 bases between. This CDR3 region has 14 residues. Germline V lookup: CDR1 LNHDA, CDR2 SQIVND (reference sequence). The CDR3 reads CASSKGRLNTEAFF. CDR3 nucleotides: TGTGCCAGTAGTAAGGGACGCCTGAACACTGAAGCTTTCTTT. The full variable domain, rest sourced from reference TRBV19 and TRBJ1-1, is DGGITQSPKYLFRKEGQNVTLSCEQNLNHDAMYWYRQDPGQGLRLIYYSQIVNDFQKGDIAEGYSVSREKKESFPLTVTSAQKNPTAFYLCASSKGRLNTEAFFGQGTRLTVV.

Remarks on this clonotype: A read error may be the cause here, since a much bigger clone is one base away. This chain connects TRBV29-1 to TRBJ2-2; no reliable D call. The germline V gene encodes CDR1 SQVTM and CDR2 ANQGSEA. The CDR3 loop spans 15 amino acids. V dropped 4 bases and J dropped 6 bases, with 18 bases sitting between them. CDR3 amino acids: CSVGARWAMAGELFF. CDR3 coding DNA: TGCAGCGTTGGGGCAAGGTGGGCAATGGCCGGGGAGCTGTTTTTT.

This chain joins TRBV5-5 and TRBJ1-4, with D uncertain. Trimming stripped 3 bases from V and 6 bases from J, with 12 bases between. Germline lookup yields CDR1 SGHKS and CDR2 YYEKEE (reference sequence). CDR3 size: 14 residues. The CDR3 coding sequence is TGTGCCAGCAGCTCGGGGATTATAGATGAAAAACTGTTTTTT. Protein: CASSSGIIDEKLFF.

This clonotype has only a few counts. The CDR3 is CASSRGLAGGNTGELFF. The CDR3 DNA reads TGTGCCAGCAGCCGGGGACTAGCGGGAGGGAACACCGGGGAGCTGTTTTTT. The chain carries TRBV5-4 and TRBJ2-2; 15 nucleotides align to TRBD2. Losses at the gene ends were 4 bases for V and 1 base for J; bases not matched to a gene: 2. The CDR3 sequence is 17 residues long. Germline-derived CDR1 and CDR2 are SGHNT and YYREEE (reference sequence).

This clonotype was counted a few times. This rearrangement joins TRBV24-1 to TRBJ2-2; 8 nucleotides agree with TRBD2. This CDR3 contains 17 residues. Germline V lookup: CDR1 KGHDR, CDR2 SFDVKD. V shed 1 base and J 1 base; nucleotides not matched to a gene: 4. The CDR3 DNA sequence: TGTGCCACCAGTGATTTCCCGAGCGGGGGGAACACCGGGGAGCTGTTTTTT. The encoded protein is CATSDFPSGGNTGELFF.

This clonotype was seen ten or more times. The chain is built from TRBV28 and TRBJ2-5; D is uncertain. This CDR3 contains 15 residues. The germline V and J ends were trimmed by 4 bases and 2 bases, with 14 bases remaining between them. The germline V gene has CDR1 MDHEN and CDR2 SYDVKM. The CDR3 DNA reads as TGTGCCAGCAGTTCGTCCGGCCTCAGTCAAGAGACCCAGTACTTC. Translation gives CASSSSGLSQETQYF.

This clonotype was seen a handful of times. The chain combines TRBV29-1 with TRBJ2-5; the match to TRBD1 covers 8 bases. The CDR3 loop spans 15 amino acids. From germline, CDR1 is SQVTM and CDR2 ANQGSEA. V shed 3 bases, J shed 1 base, and the junction held 7 bases outside the gene matches. The CDR3 sequence is CSVEKTGVIQETQYF. The DNA for the CDR3 is TGCAGCGTTGAGAAGACAGGGGTAATCCAAGAGACCCAGTACTTC.

The chain links TRBV5-1 to TRBJ1-5, with unresolved D. CDR3 size: 14 residues. In germline, CDR1 is SGHRS, CDR2 YFSETQ. Trimming shortened V by 4 bases and J by 3 bases, and 11 bases separated the two germline ends. The CDR3 loop is CASSETGDNQPQHF. The CDR3 coding sequence is TGCGCCAGCAGCGAGACCGGGGACAATCAGCCCCAGCATTTT.

This chain joins TRBV7-2 and TRBJ2-5; possibly TRBD1 for D (6 bases). The CDR3 extends over 13 amino acids. Germline V gene sequence: CDR1 SGHTA, CDR2 FQGNSA. V shed 4 bases and J shed 3 bases, with 9 bases lying between them. CDR3 amino acids: CASSWDIKETQYF. DNA for the CDR3: TGTGCCAGCAGCTGGGACATAAAAGAGACCCAGTACTTC.

This clonotype was detected only a few times. The genes are TRBV6-2 or TRBV6-3 and TRBJ2-2; D gene unclear. V gave up 7 bases and J gave up 1 base, with 10 bases separating them. The CDR3 is 14 amino acids. Germline V lookup: CDR1 MNHEY, CDR2 SVGEGT. CDR3 residues: CASKPPENTGELFF. The CDR3 coding sequence is TGTGCCAGCAAGCCGCCAGAGAACACCGGGGAGCTGTTTTTT.

This clonotype turned up a few times. The J gene is TRBJ2-5, the V gene TRBV4-3; maybe TRBD1 (6 bases). The CDR3 is 13 amino acids. The V gene lost 4 bases and the J gene lost 3 bases, with 9 bases spanning the gap. CDR1 and CDR2 from the germline V gene are LGHNA and YSLEER. CDR3: CASSPRTEETQYF. CDR3 nucleotides: TGCGCCAGCAGCCCCCGGACAGAAGAGACCCAGTACTTC.

This clonotype was seen ten or more times. The genes are TRBV29-1 and TRBJ2-1; TRBD2 is a possible D gene (5 bases). The CDR3 is made up of 12 amino acids. Trimming removed 4 bases at V and 5 bases at J, with 9 bases between. Germline CDR1 reads SQVTM; CDR2 reads ANQGSEA. The CDR3 bases are TGCAGCGTTGCATCAGCGGACAATGAGCAGTTCTTC. It encodes CSVASADNEQFF.

The chain has TRBV13 and TRBJ2-1; D unresolved. V lost 7 bases and J lost 6, with 13 bases in between. Germline CDR1 is PRHDT and CDR2 is FYEKMQ (reference sequence). The CDR3 sequence is 13 residues long. The CDR3 loop reads CASTGSPGNEQFF. The CDR3 region has the DNA TGTGCCAGCACCGGCAGTCCGGGCAATGAGCAGTTCTTC.

V gene TRBV7-9 combines with J gene TRBJ1-4; D is undetermined. V lost 5 bases, J lost 2 bases, and 6 bases lay in between. The CDR3 has 13 residues. Germline lookup yields CDR1 SEHNR and CDR2 FQNEAQ (reference sequence). CDR3 coding DNA: TGTGCCAGCAGCCAGGAGACTAATGAAAAACTGTTTTTT. Translated, it gives CASSQETNEKLFF.

This clonotype was found a few times. The chain joins TRBV10-3 to TRBJ1-1; D remains ambiguous. This CDR3 has 12 amino acids. From germline, CDR1 is ENHRY and CDR2 SYGVKD. V dropped 10 bases and J dropped 6 bases, with 15 bases sitting between them. CDR3 DNA: TGTGCCACGCTGGACGGCGGAGCTGAAGCTTTCTTT. Residues: CATLDGGAEAFF.

The chain combines TRBV5-6 with TRBJ2-2; D might be TRBD1 or TRBD2, each matching 6 bases. The CDR3 is 14 residues long. The ends were cut back, 5 bases at V and 3 bases at J, with 11 bases in the middle. The germline CDR1 and CDR2 sequences are SGHDT and YYEEEE. CDR3 amino acids: CASRRGRYTGELFF. The CDR3, as DNA: TGTGCCAGCAGACGGGGGCGATACACCGGGGAGCTGTTTTTT.

The table lists this clonotype with many counts. The chain uses TRBV29-1 and TRBJ2-1; the match to TRBD2 covers 11 bases. Unmatched junction bases numbered 3, after V lost 4 bases and J lost 7 bases. The CDR3 is 13 amino acids. Looked up from germline, CDR1 is SQVTM and CDR2 is ANQGSEA. The CDR3 here is CSVVAGGGNEQFF. The CDR3 DNA is TGCAGCGTTGTAGCGGGAGGGGGGAATGAGCAGTTCTTC.

CDR3 nucleotide sequence: TGCGCCAGCAGCTGTACAGGGGCCGGGCAGCCCCAGCATTTT. This encodes CASSCTGAGQPQHF. The gene calls are TRBV4-1 and TRBJ1-5; 7 bases agree with TRBD1. The length of the CDR3 is 14 residues. Trimming cost V 5 bases and J 7 bases; bases outside gene matches: 8. Germline V gene lookup returns CDR1 MGHRA and CDR2 YSYEKL.

This clonotype was picked up a small number of times. The chain uses TRBV27 and TRBJ1-2, with TRBD1 identical over 10 bases. J was trimmed by 4 bases and V by 6 bases; bases with no gene match: 14. The CDR3 totals 17 residues. Germline V gene sequence: CDR1 MNHEY, CDR2 SMNVEV (reference sequence). In nucleotides, the CDR3 is TGTGCCAGCAGCCGATTTCCGGGACAGGGGAATTTCTATGGCTACACCTTC. It specifies CASSRFPGQGNFYGYTF.

This rearrangement joins TRBV16 to TRBJ1-5, with a tentative D call TRBD1 (6 bases). Germline-derived CDR1 and CDR2 are KGHSY and FQNENV. V shed 6 bases and J shed 3 bases, with 15 bases lying between them. The CDR3 extends over 15 amino acids. CDR3 DNA sequence: TGTGCCAGCAGTCGGACAGAGGGGGTCAATCAGCCCCAGCATTTT. Translation gives CASSRTEGVNQPQHF. The whole variable domain, filled in from reference TRBV16 and TRBJ1-5, reads GEEVAQTPKHLVRGEGQKAKLYCAPIKGHSYVFWYQQVLKNEFKFLISFQNENVFDETGMPKERFSAKCLPNSPCSLEIQATKLEDSAVYFCASSRTEGVNQPQHFGDGTRLSIL.

The V gene is TRBV20-1, the J gene TRBJ2-1, with TRBD1 matching over 7 bases. Germline trimming cut 3 bases from V and 9 bases from J; bases unmatched to any gene: 2. Germline CDR1 DFQATT, CDR2 SNEGSKA (reference sequence). This CDR3 comprises 11 residues. The CDR3 nucleotides are TGCAGTGCTAGCGACAGGGTTGAGCAGTTCTTC. Protein sequence: CSASDRVEQFF.

In this sample, this clonotype turned up a few times. The chain carries TRBV29-1 and TRBJ1-5; TRBD1 might be the D (5 bases). Germline lookup yields CDR1 SQVTM and CDR2 ANQGSEA. The CDR3 totals 13 residues. Deletions cut 4 bases from V and 7 bases from J, with 14 bases between. The CDR3 DNA reads as TGCAGCGTTGGTGGGGGTGGGAAACAGCCCCAGCATTTT. Its translation is CSVGGGGKQPQHF.

The chain has TRBV7-2 and TRBJ2-4; D call uncertain. CDR3 size: 14 residues. Germline V gene lookup returns CDR1 SGHTA and CDR2 FQGNSA. V lost 5 bases and J 0 bases, leaving 8 bases between the germline ends. The CDR3 DNA reads TGTGCCAGCAGCCTTACTCTAGCCAAAAACATTCAGTACTTC. Amino acid sequence: CASSLTLAKNIQYF. Using reference TRBV7-2 and TRBJ2-4 for the parts outside the CDR3, the full variable domain is GAGVSQSPSNKVTEKGKDVELRCDPISGHTALYWYRQSLGQGLEFLIYFQGNSAPDKSGLPSDRFSAERTGGSVSTLTIQRTQQEDSAVYLCASSLTLAKNIQYFGAGTRLSVL.

The table lists this clonotype with many counts. The rearrangement links TRBV7-9 to TRBJ2-2; D might be TRBD1 (5 bases). The CDR3 consists of 15 residues. CDR1 and CDR2 (germline): SEHNR, FQNEAQ (reference sequence). The V end was cut by 3 bases, the J end by 1 base, with 9 bases between. The CDR3 reads CASSFGQGNTGELFF. CDR3 DNA: TGTGCCAGCAGCTTTGGTCAGGGGAACACCGGGGAGCTGTTTTTT.

The chain carries TRBV20-1 and TRBJ2-2, with 13 bases fitting TRBD2. The V gene's germline CDR1 is DFQATT and CDR2 SNEGSKA (reference sequence). The CDR3 contains 15 residues. V shed 5 bases and J 1 base; nucleotides not matched to a gene: 1. In nucleotides, the CDR3 is TGCAGTGCTCGGACTAGCGGGGGGAACACCGGGGAGCTGTTTTTT. Encoded protein: CSARTSGGNTGELFF.

Turning to this clonotype: Germline and junction disagree at one end, which may indicate a read error. V and J are TRBV5-4 and TRBJ2-2, with D tentatively TRBD2 (6 bases). This CDR3 is built from 15 residues. Per the germline V gene, CDR1 is SGHNT and CDR2 is YYREEE (reference sequence). In nucleotides, the CDR3 is TGTGCCAGCAGCCAGGGACGGGGAAACACCGGGGGGCTGTTTTTT. As protein: CASSQGRGNTGGLFF. Full variable domain (missing parts from reference TRBV5-4 and TRBJ2-2): ETGVTQSPTHLIKTRGQQVTLRCSSQSGHNTVSWYQQALGQGPQFIFQYYREEENGRGNFPPRFSGLQFPNYSSELNVNALELDDSALYLCASSQGRGNTGGLFFGEGSRLTVL.

The sample holds a few counts of this clonotype. The chain's CDR3 is CASSIAGTGGWSNQPQHF. CDR3 coding DNA: TGTGCCAGTAGTATCGCCGGGACAGGGGGGTGGAGCAATCAGCCCCAGCATTTT. The chain has TRBV19 and TRBJ1-5, with 11 nucleotides matching TRBD1. The V gene's germline CDR1 is LNHDA and CDR2 SQIVND (reference sequence). The CDR3 is 18 residues long. Losses at the gene ends were 3 bases for V and 1 base for J; bases not matched to a gene: 8.